These 28 T cell receptor beta chains share one sample of origin, sequenced in a study of T cell changes during pregnancy in multiple sclerosis. TCRdb's table, derived via immunoSEQ multiplex PCR, lists solely in-frame clones and lacks some. The data hold about 100,000 clones, with approximately 90% observed a single time. The specimen comprised peripheral blood, sampled after pregnancy. The receptors come from a female donor with multiple sclerosis, enrolled in a pregnancy study.

The chain employs TRBV4-1 and TRBJ1-4; 7 bases align to TRBD1. The CDR3 has 16 residues. V was pared by 6 bases and J by 4 bases, with 11 bases of the junction left unmatched. The germline V gene encodes CDR1 MGHRA and CDR2 YSYEKL. The CDR3 is CASSPGQVGSNEKLFF. CDR3 DNA sequence: TGCGCCAGCAGTCCCGGACAGGTTGGAAGTAATGAAAAACTGTTTTTT.

The rearrangement links TRBV7-2 to TRBJ1-5; the D gene is possibly TRBD1 (5 bases). The CDR3 has 15 residues. Germline V CDR1 and CDR2: SGHTA, FQGNSA. V lost 5 bases to trimming and J lost 1 base, with 12 bases between them. CDR3 in DNA: TGTGCCAGCAGCGCACGATGGACAAGCAATCAGCCCCAGCATTTT. It specifies CASSARWTSNQPQHF.

The chain is built from TRBV11-2 and TRBJ1-1; 11 nucleotides agree with TRBD1. The CDR3 covers 15 residues. Per germline, CDR1 SGHAT and CDR2 FQNNGV. Germline trimming cut 3 bases from V and 4 bases from J; bases unmatched to any gene: 4. Here the CDR3 reads CASSFTGTGGTEAFF. For the CDR3, the DNA is TGTGCCAGCAGCTTTACCGGGACAGGGGGCACTGAAGCTTTCTTT.

This chain links TRBV19 with TRBJ2-2; maybe TRBD1 (5 bases). The germline gives CDR1 LNHDA, CDR2 SQIVND (reference sequence). The CDR3 contains 13 residues. Trimming removed 11 bases from V and 2 bases from J, with 12 bases in between. For the CDR3, the DNA is TGTGCCTCCTTCCAGGGCAACACCGGGGAGCTGTTTTTT. The encoded protein is CASFQGNTGELFF. Together with reference TRBV19 and TRBJ2-2, the CDR3 gives the full variable domain: DGGITQSPKYLFRKEGQNVTLSCEQNLNHDAMYWYRQDPGQGLRLIYYSQIVNDFQKGDIAEGYSVSREKKESFPLTVTSAQKNPTAFYLCASFQGNTGELFFGEGSRLTVL.

The chain uses TRBV2 and TRBJ2-5; 7 bases align to TRBD1. The CDR3 spans 15 residues. Germline CDR1 SNHLY, CDR2 FYNNEI. V shed 6 bases and J 1 base; nucleotides not matched to a gene: 8. CDR3: CASSRRTGIQETQYF. In nucleotides, the CDR3 is TGTGCCAGCAGCCGCCGGACAGGTATCCAAGAGACCCAGTACTTC.

V usage is TRBV13 and J usage is TRBJ1-4, with a weak D call TRBD1 (6 bases). Between the trimmed V and J ends, which lost 8 bases and 8 bases, there was a span of 18 bases. The V gene's germline CDR1 is PRHDT and CDR2 FYEKMQ (reference sequence). CDR3 length: 14 amino acids. The CDR3 sequence: CASSRNREDEKLFF. In DNA form, the CDR3 reads TGTGCCAGCTCCCGGAACAGGGAAGACGAAAAACTGTTTTTT.

The chain carries TRBV7-2 and TRBJ2-5; the match to TRBD2 covers 11 bases. Germline V CDR1 and CDR2: SGHTA, FQGNSA. V dropped 5 bases and J dropped 2; count of bases not matched to a gene: 7. This CDR3 has 16 amino acids. Here the CDR3 DNA reads TGTGCCAGCAGCATAGGCGGGACTAGCGGACAAGAGACCCAGTACTTC. It is translated as CASSIGGTSGQETQYF.

This clone was seen a handful of times. The rearrangement links TRBV18 to TRBJ1-6; TRBD1 matches at 7 bases. The CDR3 extends over 15 amino acids. J lost 6 bases, V lost 3 bases, and 5 bases had no gene match. CDR1 is KGHSH and CDR2 is LQKENI in the germline V gene. The chain's CDR3 is CASSPVGTVNSPLHF. CDR3 nucleotide sequence: TGTGCCAGCTCACCTGTAGGGACAGTTAATTCACCCCTCCACTTT.

The gene calls are TRBV7-7 and TRBJ2-3, with D perhaps matching TRBD1 (6 bases). This CDR3 has 16 amino acids. CDR1 is SSHAT and CDR2 is FNYEAQ in the germline V gene (reference sequence). V was clipped by 0 bases and J by 3 bases, with 13 bases between them. The CDR3 DNA reads as TGTGCCAGCAGCTTAGCTGGGGGCAACTTGACAGATACGCAGTATTTT. It codes for CASSLAGGNLTDTQYF.

This clone was counted between two and nine times. The V call is TRBV11-2, the J call TRBJ1-6; the match to TRBD1 covers 7 bases. The V segment lost 5 bases and the J segment 6 bases; nucleotides outside the gene matches: 7. The CDR3 has 15 residues. Germline-derived CDR1 and CDR2 are SGHAT and FQNNGV. The CDR3 nucleotides read TGTGCCAGCAGCACCGCCGGGACAGTTAATTCACCCCTCCACTTT. This encodes CASSTAGTVNSPLHF.

The chain carries TRBV7-3 and TRBJ2-5; D perhaps matches TRBD2 (6 bases). Germline CDR1 is SGHTA and CDR2 is FQGTGA. The CDR3 runs 15 residues. Trimming removed 9 bases at V and 4 bases at J, with 21 bases between. CDR3 nucleotide sequence: TGTGCCAGTTCCTCCGGTCCGGGAGAACGAGAGACCCAGTACTTC. It is translated as CASSSGPGERETQYF. Drawing the rest from reference TRBV7-3 and TRBJ2-5, the complete variable domain is GAGVSQTPSNKVTEKGKYVELRCDPISGHTALYWYRQSLGQGPEFLIYFQGTGAADDSGLPNDRFFAVRPEGSVSTLKIQRTERGDSAVYLCASSSGPGERETQYFGPGTRLLVL.

The J gene is TRBJ1-2, the V gene TRBV7-2; D unclear. Looked up from germline, CDR1 is SGHTA and CDR2 is FQGNSA. The CDR3 is made up of 14 amino acids. Deletions cut 1 base from V and 7 bases from J, with 13 bases between. The CDR3 coding sequence is TGTGCCAGCAGCTTAGAGACTCTGGCGGGTGGCTACACCTTC. Translated: CASSLETLAGGYTF. The whole variable domain, filled in from reference TRBV7-2 and TRBJ1-2, reads GAGVSQSPSNKVTEKGKDVELRCDPISGHTALYWYRQSLGQGLEFLIYFQGNSAPDKSGLPSDRFSAERTGGSVSTLTIQRTQQEDSAVYLCASSLETLAGGYTFGSGTRLTVV.

The chain combines TRBV10-3 with TRBJ1-2, with D tentatively TRBD1 (5 bases). The ends were cut back, 5 bases at V and 5 bases at J, with 12 bases in the middle. The CDR3 contains 13 residues. Germline lookup yields CDR1 ENHRY and CDR2 SYGVKD. The CDR3 is CAISPRVVYGYTF. CDR3 coding DNA: TGTGCCATCAGTCCCAGGGTAGTGTATGGCTACACCTTC.

The CDR3 bases are TGCGCCAGCAGCGGAGTAGCGGGGGGGTACACCGGGGAGCTGTTTTTT. Its translation: CASSGVAGGYTGELFF. This chain uses TRBV5-1 with TRBJ2-2, with 11 bases identical to TRBD2. The CDR3 runs to 16 residues. Germline values: CDR1 SGHRS, CDR2 YFSETQ. J gave up 3 bases and V 4 bases, and 5 bases lay outside the gene matches. Full variable domain (remainder filled in from reference TRBV5-1 and TRBJ2-2): KAGVTQTPRYLIKTRGQQVTLSCSPISGHRSVSWYQQTPGQGLQFLFEYFSETQRNKGNFPGRFSGRQFSNSRSEMNVSTLELGDSALYLCASSGVAGGYTGELFFGEGSRLTVL.

This clone was picked up a small number of times. The chain employs TRBV5-1 and TRBJ2-7, with TRBD2 matching over 10 bases. The germline CDR1 and CDR2 sequences are SGHRS and YFSETQ. V trimming: 0 bases; J trimming: 5 bases; junction bases outside the gene matches: 5. This CDR3 has 15 amino acids. The CDR3 nucleotides are TGCGCCAGCAGCTTGGCCAGCGGGAGGGCCGACGAGCAGTACTTC. Translation gives CASSLASGRADEQYF.

The chain carries TRBV5-8 and TRBJ2-1; possibly TRBD1 for D (6 bases). CDR3 length equals 15 residues. With 0 bases removed from V and 5 bases from J, the gap between germline ends came to 12 bases. The germline gives CDR1 SGHTS, CDR2 YDEGEE. The CDR3 loop reads CASSLEGVLNNEQFF. CDR3 in DNA: TGTGCCAGCAGCTTGGAGGGGGTACTAAACAATGAGCAGTTCTTC.

The rearrangement uses TRBV10-1 and TRBJ2-7; the D gene is possibly TRBD2 (5 bases). The CDR3 extends over 17 amino acids. V lost 7 bases and J lost 4, with 26 bases in between. Germline V gives CDR1 WNHNN, CDR2 SYGVQD (reference sequence). The CDR3 DNA is TGCGCCAGCATCCCCCCCTCTACGGGTGCTGGGAGTTACGAGCAGTACTTC. The encoded protein is CASIPPSTGAGSYEQYF.

The rearrangement uses TRBV7-2 and TRBJ1-2; 7 bases match TRBD1. The CDR3 has 16 residues. Looked up from germline, CDR1 is SGHTA and CDR2 is FQGNSA. V gave up 4 bases and J gave up 4 bases; unmatched junction bases: 12. The CDR3 nucleotides are TGTGCCAGCAGCTCCTCAGACAGGGTAGTAAGCTATGGCTACACCTTC. This encodes CASSSSDRVVSYGYTF. The full variable domain, with the rest looked up from reference TRBV7-2 and TRBJ1-2, is GAGVSQSPSNKVTEKGKDVELRCDPISGHTALYWYRQSLGQGLEFLIYFQGNSAPDKSGLPSDRFSAERTGGSVSTLTIQRTQQEDSAVYLCASSSSDRVVSYGYTFGSGTRLTVV.

The chain links TRBV7-2 to TRBJ2-5; 8 bases match TRBD2. The CDR3 runs to 16 residues. Germline V gives CDR1 SGHTA, CDR2 FQGNSA. V shed 2 bases, J shed 1 base, and the junction held 6 bases outside the gene matches. The CDR3 bases are TGTGCCAGCAGCTTACAGCGGGGGACCCGCCAAGAGACCCAGTACTTC. It translates to CASSLQRGTRQETQYF.

The sample holds one count of this clone. The CDR3 here is CASTIAGAQETQYF. CDR3 coding DNA: TGTGCCAGCACAATAGCGGGGGCACAAGAGACCCAGTACTTC. The rearrangement joins TRBV6-6 to TRBJ2-5, with 9 nucleotides matching TRBD2. Germline CDR1 is MNHNY and CDR2 is SVGAGI (reference sequence). After removal of 7 bases from V and 2 bases from J, the junction contained 5 bases not matched to a gene. This CDR3 has 14 residues.

This chain connects TRBV27 to TRBJ2-2, with 8 bases lining up with TRBD1. Germline CDR1 reads MNHEY; CDR2 reads SMNVEV (reference sequence). The CDR3 covers 15 residues. V shed 5 bases, J shed 5 bases, and the junction held 7 bases outside the gene matches. CDR3 DNA sequence: TGTGCCAGCAGTCTCCAGGGGGCGCTGACCGGGGAGCTGTTTTTT. Its translation: CASSLQGALTGELFF.

This clone was observed once. The V gene is TRBV7-8, the J gene TRBJ2-5, with 7 bases aligning to TRBD2. The CDR3 consists of 16 residues. The germline CDR1 and CDR2 sequences are SGHVS and FQNEAQ. The V and J ends lost 5 bases and 2 bases, in that order; junction bases with no gene match: 11. CDR3 region: CASSHKKLAQQETQYF. CDR3 DNA: TGTGCCAGCAGCCACAAAAAACTAGCGCAACAAGAGACCCAGTACTTC.

The chain couples TRBV12-5 to TRBJ2-7, with 8 bases fitting TRBD1. With V trimmed by 1 base and J by 0 bases, 14 bases remained unmatched. The germline CDR1 and CDR2 sequences are LGHNT and FRNRAP. The CDR3 spans 19 residues. Written as DNA, the CDR3 is TGTGCTAGTGGTTTGGCCAACGCAAGGACGGACAGGGACTCCTACGAGCAGTACTTC. Its translation: CASGLANARTDRDSYEQYF.

With respect to this clone: A read error may produce the germline difference seen at one junction end. The chain links TRBV2 to TRBJ2-2; 7 bases are shared with TRBD2. The germline V gene encodes CDR1 SNHLY and CDR2 FYNNEI. The CDR3 is 15 residues long. The DNA for the CDR3 is TGTGCCAGCAGCCGCAACGGGGGGAACCCCGGGGAGCTGTTTTTT. Translation: CASSRNGGNPGELFF.

CDR3 loop: CASSWSVTTNEKLFF. The CDR3 bases are TGTGCCAGCAGCTGGTCGGTAACAACTAATGAAAAACTGTTTTTT. V is TRBV5-5 and J is TRBJ1-4; no clear D. V lost 3 bases and J 0 bases, leaving 9 bases between the germline ends. This CDR3 region has 15 residues. Germline V CDR1 and CDR2: SGHKS, YYEKEE (reference sequence).

The chain employs TRBV25-1 and TRBJ2-2; 9 bases map to TRBD1. V shed 4 bases and J 6 bases; nucleotides not matched to a gene: 12. Looked up from germline, CDR1 is MGHDK and CDR2 is SYGVNS. This CDR3 spans 17 amino acids. The CDR3 protein is CASSALAGTGSSGELFF. CDR3 in DNA: TGTGCCAGCAGTGCCCTGGCCGGGACAGGGTCCTCCGGGGAGCTGTTTTTT.

The chain has TRBV9 and TRBJ1-2; no definite D call. The germline CDR1 and CDR2 sequences are SGDLS and YYNGEE. This CDR3 is 13 amino acids long. Trimming took 6 bases from V and 5 from J, leaving 14 bases between them. This CDR3 reads CASTRDEMYGYTF. The DNA of the CDR3 is TGTGCCAGCACCCGGGATGAGATGTATGGCTACACCTTC.

A single count supports this clone. The V call is TRBV19, the J call TRBJ2-1; D not resolved. The CDR3 loop spans 15 amino acids. V gave up 1 base and J gave up 0 bases, with 7 bases separating them. Germline CDR1 and CDR2: LNHDA and SQIVND (reference sequence). The CDR3 DNA sequence: TGTGCCAGTAGTATAGCCCCAGGCTCCTACAATGAGCAGTTCTTC. It translates to CASSIAPGSYNEQFF. Full variable domain (outside the CDR3, taken from reference TRBV19 and TRBJ2-1): DGGITQSPKYLFRKEGQNVTLSCEQNLNHDAMYWYRQDPGQGLRLIYYSQIVNDFQKGDIAEGYSVSREKKESFPLTVTSAQKNPTAFYLCASSIAPGSYNEQFFGPGTRLTVL.